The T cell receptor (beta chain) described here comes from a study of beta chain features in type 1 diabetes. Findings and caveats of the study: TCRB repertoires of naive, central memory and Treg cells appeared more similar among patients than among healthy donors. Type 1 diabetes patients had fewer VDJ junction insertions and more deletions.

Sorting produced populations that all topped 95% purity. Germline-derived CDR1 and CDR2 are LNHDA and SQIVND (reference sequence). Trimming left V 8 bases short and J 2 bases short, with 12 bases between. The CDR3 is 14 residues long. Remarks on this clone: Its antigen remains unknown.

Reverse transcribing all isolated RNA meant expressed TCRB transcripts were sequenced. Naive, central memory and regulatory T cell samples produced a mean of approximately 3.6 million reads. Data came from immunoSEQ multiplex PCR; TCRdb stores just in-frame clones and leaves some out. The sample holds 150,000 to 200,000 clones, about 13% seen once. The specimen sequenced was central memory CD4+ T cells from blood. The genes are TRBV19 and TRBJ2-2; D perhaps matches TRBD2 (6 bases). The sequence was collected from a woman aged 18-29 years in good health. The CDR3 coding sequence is TGTGCCAGTGGAGGGACTGGTAACACCGGGGAGCTGTTTTTT. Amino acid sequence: CASGGTGNTGELFF.